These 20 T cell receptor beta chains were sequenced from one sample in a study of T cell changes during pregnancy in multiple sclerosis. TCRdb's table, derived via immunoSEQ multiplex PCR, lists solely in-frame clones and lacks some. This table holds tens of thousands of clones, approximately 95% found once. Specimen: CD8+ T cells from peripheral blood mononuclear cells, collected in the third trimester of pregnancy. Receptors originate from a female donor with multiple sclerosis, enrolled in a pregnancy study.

CDR3 nucleotides: TGCGCCAGCAGCTTGCCGGTGGGAGGCCCCTACAATGAGCAGTTCTTC. Its translation: CASSLPVGGPYNEQFF. The V and J genes are TRBV5-1 and TRBJ2-1; tentative D call: TRBD2 (6 bases). The CDR3 runs 16 residues. V lost 1 base to trimming and J lost 2 bases, with 13 bases between them. In germline, CDR1 is SGHRS, CDR2 YFSETQ. Full variable domain (remainder filled in from reference TRBV5-1 and TRBJ2-1): KAGVTQTPRYLIKTRGQQVTLSCSPISGHRSVSWYQQTPGQGLQFLFEYFSETQRNKGNFPGRFSGRQFSNSRSEMNVSTLELGDSALYLCASSLPVGGPYNEQFFGPGTRLTVL.

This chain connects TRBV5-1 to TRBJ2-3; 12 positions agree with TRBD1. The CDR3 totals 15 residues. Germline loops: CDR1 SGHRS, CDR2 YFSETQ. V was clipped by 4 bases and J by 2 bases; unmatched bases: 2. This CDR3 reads CASSQGQGATDTQYF. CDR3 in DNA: TGCGCCAGCAGCCAGGGACAGGGGGCCACAGATACGCAGTATTTT.

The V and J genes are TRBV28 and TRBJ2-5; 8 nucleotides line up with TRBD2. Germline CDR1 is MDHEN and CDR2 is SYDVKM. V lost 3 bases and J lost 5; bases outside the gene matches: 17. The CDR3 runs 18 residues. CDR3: CASSLRAGEGEGWETQYF. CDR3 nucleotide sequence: TGTGCCAGCAGTTTGAGAGCGGGGGAGGGAGAGGGATGGGAGACCCAGTACTTC.

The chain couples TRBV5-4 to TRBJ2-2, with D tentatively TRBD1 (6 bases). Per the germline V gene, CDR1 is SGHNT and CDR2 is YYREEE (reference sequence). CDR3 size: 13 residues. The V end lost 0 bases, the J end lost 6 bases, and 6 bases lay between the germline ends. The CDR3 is CASSLDRAGELFF. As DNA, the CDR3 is TGTGCCAGCAGCTTGGACAGGGCCGGGGAGCTGTTTTTT.

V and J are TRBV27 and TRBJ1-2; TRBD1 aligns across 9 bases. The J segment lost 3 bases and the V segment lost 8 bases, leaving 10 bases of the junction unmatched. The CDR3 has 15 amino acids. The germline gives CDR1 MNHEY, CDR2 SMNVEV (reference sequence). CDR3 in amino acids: CASGTGTGYDYGYTF. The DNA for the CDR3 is TGTGCCAGCGGGACGGGGACAGGGTATGACTATGGCTACACCTTC.

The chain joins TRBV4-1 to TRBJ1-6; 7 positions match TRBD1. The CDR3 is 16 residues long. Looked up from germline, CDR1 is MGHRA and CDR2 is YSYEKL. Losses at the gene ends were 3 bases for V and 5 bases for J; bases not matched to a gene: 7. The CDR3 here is CASSQEQDRDNSPLHF. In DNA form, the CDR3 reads TGCGCCAGCAGCCAGGAACAAGACAGGGATAATTCACCCCTCCACTTT.

This chain's CDR3 is CASSRRRDSNQPQHF. The CDR3 nucleotides read TGCGCCAGCAGCCGAAGGAGGGATAGCAATCAGCCCCAGCATTTT. V is TRBV4-3 and J is TRBJ1-5, with unresolved D. Trimming left V 4 bases short and J 0 bases short, with 10 bases between. Germline assignment: CDR1 LGHNA and CDR2 YSLEER. This CDR3 is built from 15 residues.

The CDR3 sequence: CASSSQMGGTEAFF. The CDR3 DNA sequence: TGTGCCAGCAGTTCCCAAATGGGGGGCACTGAAGCTTTCTTT. The gene calls are TRBV27 and TRBJ1-1; perhaps TRBD1 as D (5 bases). V lost 4 bases, J lost 4 bases, and 13 bases lay in between. The CDR3 consists of 14 residues. Germline V gene lookup returns CDR1 MNHEY and CDR2 SMNVEV (reference sequence).

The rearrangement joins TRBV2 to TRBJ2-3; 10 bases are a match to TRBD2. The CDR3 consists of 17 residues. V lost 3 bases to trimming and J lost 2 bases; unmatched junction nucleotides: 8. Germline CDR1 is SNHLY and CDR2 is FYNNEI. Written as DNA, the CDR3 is TGTGCCAGCAGTGAGGGAGCGGGGGGGCTTTACACAGATACGCAGTATTTT. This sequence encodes CASSEGAGGLYTDTQYF.

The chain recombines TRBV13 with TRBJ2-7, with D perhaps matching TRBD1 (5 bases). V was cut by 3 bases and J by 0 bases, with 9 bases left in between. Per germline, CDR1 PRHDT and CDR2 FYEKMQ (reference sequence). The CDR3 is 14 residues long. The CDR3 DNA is TGTGCCAGCAGCTTCACAGGTAGCTCCTACGAGCAGTACTTC. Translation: CASSFTGSSYEQYF.

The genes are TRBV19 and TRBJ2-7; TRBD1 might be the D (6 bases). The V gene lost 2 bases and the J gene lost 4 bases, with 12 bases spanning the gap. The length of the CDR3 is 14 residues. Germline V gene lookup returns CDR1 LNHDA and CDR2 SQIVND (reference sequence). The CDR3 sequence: CASSITLQGYEQYF. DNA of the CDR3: TGTGCCAGTAGTATAACCCTACAGGGATACGAGCAGTACTTC.

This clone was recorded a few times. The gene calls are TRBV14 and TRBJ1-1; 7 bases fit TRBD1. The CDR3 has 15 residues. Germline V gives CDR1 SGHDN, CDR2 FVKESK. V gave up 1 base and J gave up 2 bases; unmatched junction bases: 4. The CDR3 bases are TGTGCCAGCAGCCAAGGGGGACAGCTTAACACTGAAGCTTTCTTT. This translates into CASSQGGQLNTEAFF.

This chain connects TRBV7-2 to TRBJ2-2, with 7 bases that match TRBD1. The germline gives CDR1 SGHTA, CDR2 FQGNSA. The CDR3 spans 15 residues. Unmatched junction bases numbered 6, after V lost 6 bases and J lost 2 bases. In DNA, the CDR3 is TGTGCCAGCAGACGAAGGGACAGTAACACCGGGGAGCTGTTTTTT. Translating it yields CASRRRDSNTGELFF.

CDR3 amino acids: CASSPGPGGSLYEQYF. The CDR3, as DNA: TGTGCCAGCAGCCCCGGGCCCGGGGGGTCGCTATACGAGCAGTACTTC. V and J are TRBV11-2 and TRBJ2-7, with TRBD2 identical over 7 bases. The length of the CDR3 is 16 residues. CDR1 SGHAT and CDR2 FQNNGV come from the germline V gene. The trim removed 5 bases at V and 4 bases at J, leaving 14 bases unmatched.

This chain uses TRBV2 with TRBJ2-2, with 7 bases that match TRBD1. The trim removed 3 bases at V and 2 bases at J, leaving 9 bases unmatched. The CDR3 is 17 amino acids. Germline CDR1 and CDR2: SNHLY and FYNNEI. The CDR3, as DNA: TGTGCCAGCAGTGACACCCGACAGGGACCTAACACCGGGGAGCTGTTTTTT. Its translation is CASSDTRQGPNTGELFF.

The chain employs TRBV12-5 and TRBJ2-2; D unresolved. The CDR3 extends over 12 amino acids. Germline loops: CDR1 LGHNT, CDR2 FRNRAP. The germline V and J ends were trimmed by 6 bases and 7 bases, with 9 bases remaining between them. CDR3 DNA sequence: TGTGCTAGTGGCCTCTCGGTCGGGGAGCTGTTTTTT. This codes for CASGLSVGELFF.

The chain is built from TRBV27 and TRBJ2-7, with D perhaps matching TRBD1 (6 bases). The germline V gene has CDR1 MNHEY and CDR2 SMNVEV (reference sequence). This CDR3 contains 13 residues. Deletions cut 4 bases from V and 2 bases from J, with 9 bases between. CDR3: CASSSGQTYEQYF. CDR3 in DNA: TGTGCCAGCAGTTCTGGACAGACCTACGAGCAGTACTTC.

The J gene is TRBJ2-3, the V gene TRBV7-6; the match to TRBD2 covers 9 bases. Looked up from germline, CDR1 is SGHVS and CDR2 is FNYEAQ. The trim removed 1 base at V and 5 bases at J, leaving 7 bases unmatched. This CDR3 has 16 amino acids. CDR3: CASSLGLAGEGDTQYF. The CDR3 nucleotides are TGTGCCAGCAGCTTAGGGTTAGCGGGAGAGGGAGATACGCAGTATTTT. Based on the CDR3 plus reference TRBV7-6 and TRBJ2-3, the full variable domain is GAGVSQSPRYKVTKRGQDVALRCDPISGHVSLYWYRQALGQGPEFLTYFNYEAQQDKSGLPNDRFSAERPEGSISTLTIQRTEQRDSAMYRCASSLGLAGEGDTQYFGPGTRLTVL.

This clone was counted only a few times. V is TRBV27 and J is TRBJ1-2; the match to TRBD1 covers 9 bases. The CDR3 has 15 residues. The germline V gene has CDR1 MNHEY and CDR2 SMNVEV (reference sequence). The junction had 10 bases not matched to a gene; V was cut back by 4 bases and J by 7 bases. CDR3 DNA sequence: TGTGCCAGCAGTTCGAGAACGGGACAGGGTTTTGGCTACACCTTC. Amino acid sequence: CASSSRTGQGFGYTF.

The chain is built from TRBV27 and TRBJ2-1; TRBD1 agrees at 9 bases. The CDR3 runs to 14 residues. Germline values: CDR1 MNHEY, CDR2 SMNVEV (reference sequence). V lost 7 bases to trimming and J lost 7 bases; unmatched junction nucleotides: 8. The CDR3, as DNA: TGTGCCAGCAAGAAGACAGGGGGGTCTAATGAGCAGTTCTTC. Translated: CASKKTGGSNEQFF.